Below are 20 T cell receptor beta chains sequenced from a single sample in a study of vaccination effects on CD4 cells after COVID-19. Antigen-specific CD4+ T cells were expanded (with viral peptide pools) by the ViraFEST assay ahead of sequencing. Following a roughly 9-day culture, CD4+ T cells were purified. Of the BNT162b2 and mRNA-1273 vaccines, participants received two doses of one or the other. The antigens of these receptors remain unknown. Sequencing was performed with immunoSEQ multiplex PCR; in TCRdb, only in-frame clones are kept and a portion is missing. The sample gives about 72,000 clones, roughly four fifths of which show up once; approximately 1.2% is in the top ten. Sequences were derived from CD4+ T cells from PBMCs cultured with HCoV-229E spike peptides, sampled after COVID-19 vaccination. The receptors originated from a human donor who received a COVID-19 vaccine.

This chain uses TRBV12-3 or TRBV12-4 with TRBJ1-5, with 7 nucleotides matching TRBD1. The CDR3 length is 13 residues. V was pared by 3 bases and J by 5 bases, with 1 base of the junction left unmatched. CDR3 coding DNA: TGTGCCAGCAGTTTTGACAGGGATCAGCCCCAGCATTTT. Translating it yields CASSFDRDQPQHF.

This chain links TRBV5-4 with TRBJ2-5, with TRBD2 matching 8 bases. The CDR3 is made up of 14 amino acids. Germline values: CDR1 SGHNT, CDR2 YYREEE (reference sequence). V shed 4 bases and J 7 bases; nucleotides not matched to a gene: 9. The CDR3 nucleotides are TGTGCCAGCAGCAAACACGGGGGGGCGGTGACCCAGTACTTC. Translated: CASSKHGGAVTQYF.

The genes are TRBV5-1 and TRBJ2-1; TRBD1 or TRBD2 may be the D gene (5 bases each). This CDR3 is 14 amino acids long. The ends were cut back, 4 bases at V and 9 bases at J, with 17 bases in the middle. In germline, CDR1 is SGHRS, CDR2 YFSETQ. The CDR3 sequence: CASSRDAGGGEQFF. The CDR3 DNA reads as TGCGCCAGCAGCCGGGACGCCGGTGGTGGTGAGCAGTTCTTC.

The chain links TRBV5-1 to TRBJ1-1; D is ambiguous. Germline V lookup: CDR1 SGHRS, CDR2 YFSETQ. The CDR3 totals 14 residues. V was shortened by 4 bases and J by 2 bases, with 12 bases between the two germline ends. The CDR3 spells CASSADGGNTEAFF. The CDR3, as DNA: TGCGCCAGCAGCGCGGACGGCGGAAACACTGAAGCTTTCTTT.

The chain is built from TRBV28 and TRBJ1-2, with a possible D match to TRBD1 (5 bases). Germline V gene data show CDR1 as MDHEN and CDR2 as SYDVKM. Trimming cost V 6 bases and J 8 bases, with 19 bases left between them. This CDR3 has 14 residues. The CDR3 region has the DNA TGTGCCAGCAGCTCCGCAGGGACCTTGGGAGGCTACACCTTC. Protein product: CASSSAGTLGGYTF.

J is TRBJ2-7 and V is TRBV7-2; tentatively, D is TRBD1 (5 bases). The germline CDR1 and CDR2 sequences are SGHTA and FQGNSA. The V end lost 5 bases, the J end lost 6 bases, and 11 bases lay between the germline ends. This CDR3 region has 12 residues. CDR3 nucleotides: TGTGCCAGCAGCCGCAGGGCTGGCGAGCAGTACGTC. Protein: CASSRRAGEQYV.

This clone was detected only a few times. This sequence joins TRBV5-4 and TRBJ1-2; 10 nucleotides align to TRBD1. The CDR3 length is 15 residues. The germline V gene has CDR1 SGHNT and CDR2 YYREEE (reference sequence). J gave up 2 bases and V 4 bases, and 5 bases lay outside the gene matches. In DNA, the CDR3 is TGTGCCAGCAGCCGCATGGACAGGGGGAACTATGGCTACACCTTC. Translation gives CASSRMDRGNYGYTF.

This clone was picked up one time. This sequence joins TRBV30 and TRBJ1-4, with 7 bases aligning to TRBD1. The CDR3 totals 15 residues. Trimming at V came to 0 bases and at J to 0 bases, leaving 1 base not matched to a gene. Germline V gives CDR1 GTSNPN, CDR2 SVGIG (reference sequence). The CDR3 reads CAWSVQGSTNEKLFF. The CDR3 bases are TGTGCCTGGAGTGTACAGGGGTCAACTAATGAAAAACTGTTTTTT.

The chain recombines TRBV29-1 with TRBJ2-4; D gene uncertain. Germline CDR1 is SQVTM and CDR2 is ANQGSEA. This CDR3 spans 11 amino acids. Trimming removed 5 bases at V and 9 bases at J, with 11 bases between. The CDR3 DNA sequence: TGCAGCGTTAAGTCCCCAAGCATTCAGTACTTC. Protein: CSVKSPSIQYF. The complete variable domain, with remaining parts taken from reference TRBV29-1 and TRBJ2-4, reads SAVISQKPSRDICQRGTSLTIQCQVDSQVTMMFWYRQQPGQSLTLIATANQGSEATYESGFVIDKFPISRPNLTFSTLTVSNMSPEDSSIYLCSVKSPSIQYFGAGTRLSVL.

The chain is built from TRBV15 and TRBJ2-5, with 7 bases fitting TRBD2. V was clipped by 5 bases and J by 7 bases; unmatched bases: 4. Germline V gives CDR1 LNHNV, CDR2 YYDKDF (reference sequence). This CDR3 contains 12 residues. CDR3 sequence reads: CATSGVAGTQYF. CDR3 DNA sequence: TGTGCCACCAGCGGGGTAGCGGGGACCCAGTACTTC.

V gene TRBV6-4 combines with J gene TRBJ2-1; 12 bases match TRBD2. The length of the CDR3 is 16 residues. Germline trimming cut 0 bases from V and 6 bases from J; bases unmatched to any gene: 3. The germline V gene encodes CDR1 MRHNA and CDR2 SNTAGT. This chain's CDR3 is CASSDSASGGVNEQFF. The CDR3, as DNA: TGTGCCAGCAGTGACTCGGCTAGCGGGGGGGTCAATGAGCAGTTCTTC.

The chain employs TRBV19 and TRBJ2-1, with 13 bases identical to TRBD2. Germline CDR1 and CDR2: LNHDA and SQIVND (reference sequence). With 6 bases clipped from V and 9 bases from J, the junction kept 5 bases outside the gene matches. CDR3 length: 14 residues. CDR3 DNA: TGTGCCAGTAGGACTAGCGGGGGGAAAAGTGAGCAGTTCTTC. Translating it yields CASRTSGGKSEQFF.

The chain joins TRBV5-1 to TRBJ2-6, with TRBD1 matching over 9 bases. This CDR3 comprises 16 residues. Germline V gives CDR1 SGHRS, CDR2 YFSETQ. V gave up 2 bases and J gave up 2 bases; unmatched junction bases: 2. The CDR3 reads CASSFRDRAGANVLTF. Here the CDR3 DNA reads TGCGCCAGCAGCTTCCGGGACAGGGCTGGGGCCAACGTCCTGACTTTC.

The J gene is TRBJ2-2, the V gene TRBV19, with TRBD2 identical over 13 bases. The V gene's germline CDR1 is LNHDA and CDR2 SQIVND (reference sequence). The CDR3 loop spans 15 amino acids. Trimming cost V 3 bases and J 9 bases; bases outside gene matches: 4. CDR3 in DNA: TGTGCCAGTAGTATCCGGACTAGCGGGGGTCGGGAGCTGTTTTTT. Its translation: CASSIRTSGGRELFF. Full variable domain (outside the CDR3, taken from reference TRBV19 and TRBJ2-2): DGGITQSPKYLFRKEGQNVTLSCEQNLNHDAMYWYRQDPGQGLRLIYYSQIVNDFQKGDIAEGYSVSREKKESFPLTVTSAQKNPTAFYLCASSIRTSGGRELFFGEGSRLTVL.

This chain joins TRBV7-9 and TRBJ1-2; D unresolved. Deletions cut 1 base from V and 1 base from J, with 7 bases between. The CDR3 is 14 residues long. The germline V gene encodes CDR1 SEHNR and CDR2 FQNEAQ (reference sequence). The CDR3 DNA is TGTGCCAGCAGCTTAGATAGTGGTAACTATGGCTACACCTTC. Its protein product is CASSLDSGNYGYTF.

The V call is TRBV24-1, the J call TRBJ1-2, with D perhaps matching TRBD1 (5 bases). The CDR3 consists of 13 residues. Germline V lookup: CDR1 KGHDR, CDR2 SFDVKD. V was pared by 1 base and J by 7 bases, with 9 bases between. The DNA of the CDR3 is TGTGCCACCAGTGATTTACCCAGGGCTGGCTACACCTTC. Protein: CATSDLPRAGYTF.

The CDR3 here is CASSLQGNQPQHF. In DNA form, the CDR3 reads TGTGCCAGCAGCTTACAGGGAAATCAGCCCCAGCATTTT. The chain links TRBV12-3 or TRBV12-4 to TRBJ1-5; D perhaps matches TRBD1 (6 bases). The V end lost 6 bases, the J end lost 4 bases, and 10 bases lay between the germline ends. The CDR3 is made up of 13 amino acids.

In this sample, this clone turned up a few times. V usage is TRBV5-6 and J usage is TRBJ2-7, with TRBD2 matching over 8 bases. The germline V gene has CDR1 SGHDT and CDR2 YYEEEE. After removal of 4 bases from V and 13 bases from J, the junction contained 16 bases not matched to a gene. The CDR3 is made up of 14 amino acids. CDR3 in amino acids: CASSPGTSLVEVYV. Here the CDR3 DNA reads TGTGCCAGCAGCCCGGGGACTAGTTTAGTTGAGGTCTACGTC.

V gene TRBV4-1 combines with J gene TRBJ2-6, with 10 bases aligning to TRBD1. Germline assignment: CDR1 MGHRA and CDR2 YSYEKL. The CDR3 is 18 residues long. V lost 1 base and J lost 0; bases outside the gene matches: 3. For the CDR3, the DNA is TGCGCCAGCAGCCAAGGACAGGGGGCCTTCTCTGGGGCCAACGTCCTGACTTTC. Translated, it gives CASSQGQGAFSGANVLTF.

The chain combines TRBV28 with TRBJ1-2, with D uncertain. Trimming shortened V by 2 bases and J by 7 bases, and 11 bases separated the two germline ends. Per germline, CDR1 MDHEN and CDR2 SYDVKM. This CDR3 is built from 13 residues. The CDR3 reads CASSLSIGSGYTF. The CDR3 nucleotides read TGTGCCAGCAGTTTAAGCATAGGTAGTGGCTACACCTTC.